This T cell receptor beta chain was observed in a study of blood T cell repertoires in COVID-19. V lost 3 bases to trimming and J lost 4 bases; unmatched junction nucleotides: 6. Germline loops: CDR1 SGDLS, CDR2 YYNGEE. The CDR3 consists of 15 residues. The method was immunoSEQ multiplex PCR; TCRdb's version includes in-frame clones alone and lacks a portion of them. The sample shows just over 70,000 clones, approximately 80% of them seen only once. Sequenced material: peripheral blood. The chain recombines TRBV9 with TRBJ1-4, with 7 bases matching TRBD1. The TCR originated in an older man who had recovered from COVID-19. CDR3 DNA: TGTGCCAGCAGCGCCCGGACAGGCCGTAATGAAAAACTGTTTTTT. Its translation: CASSARTGRNEKLFF.